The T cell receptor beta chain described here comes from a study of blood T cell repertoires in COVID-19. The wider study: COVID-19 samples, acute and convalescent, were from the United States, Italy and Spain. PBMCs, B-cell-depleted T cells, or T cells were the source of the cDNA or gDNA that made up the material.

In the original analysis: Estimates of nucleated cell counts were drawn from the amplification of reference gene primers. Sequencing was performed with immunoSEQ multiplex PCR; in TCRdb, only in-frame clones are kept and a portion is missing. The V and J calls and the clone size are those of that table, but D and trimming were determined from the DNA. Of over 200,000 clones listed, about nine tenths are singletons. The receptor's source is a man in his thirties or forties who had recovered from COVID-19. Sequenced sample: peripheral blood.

In nucleotides, the CDR3 is TGTGCCAGCAGCTTAGCGGGGGGGGTCGATACGCAGTATTTT. Residues: CASSLAGGVDTQYF. The genes are TRBV13 and TRBJ2-3; 8 nucleotides align to TRBD2. The trim removed 1 base at V and 6 bases at J, leaving 3 bases unmatched. Germline V lookup: CDR1 PRHDT, CDR2 FYEKMQ (reference sequence). The CDR3 totals 14 residues. The whole variable domain, remainder taken from reference TRBV13 and TRBJ2-3, is AAGVIQSPRHLIKEKRETATLKCYPIPRHDTVYWYQQGPGQDPQFLISFYEKMQSDKGSIPDRFSAQQFSDYHSELNMSSLELGDSALYFCASSLAGGVDTQYFGPGTRLTVL.